This T cell receptor beta chain was observed in a study of neurological immune-mediated disorders. This clonotype has ten or more counts. TCRdb re-called the 5' RACE reads with MiXCR, one entry per CDR3 protein. The sample lists 25,000 to 35,000 distinct CDR3 sequences, roughly 1.6% occurring once. The unsorted libraries were generated from a total of 2 million PBMCs, which had been stored in RNAlater at -80 C. Specimen: PBMCs. The sequence derives from a woman aged 25-40 years with multiple sclerosis.

The CDR3 bases are TGTGCCAGCAGCCCCGGCAGGGGTAATGAAAAACTGTTTTTT. It is translated as CASSPGRGNEKLFF. The V and J genes are TRBV2 and TRBJ1-4, with D perhaps matching TRBD1 (6 bases). V lost 6 bases and J 4 bases, leaving 12 bases between the germline ends. There are 14 residues in the CDR3. Germline-derived CDR1 and CDR2 are SNHLY and FYNNEI.